The 3 T cell receptor beta chains given below trace back to one sample, sequenced in a study of blood T cell repertoires in COVID-19. Profiled with immunoSEQ multiplex PCR; TCRdb holds only in-frame clones, not every one. This repertoire shows under 35,000 clones, less than 90% found once; its top ten account for under 20%. Sequencing used peripheral blood. Every receptor here comes from a woman aged 55-70 years with active COVID-19.

V is TRBV5-5 and J is TRBJ1-5; D gene unclear. The CDR3 covers 13 residues. Germline loops: CDR1 SGHKS, CDR2 YYEKEE (reference sequence). V gave up 2 bases and J gave up 4 bases, with 7 bases separating them. The CDR3 loop is CASSLGRNQPQHF. CDR3 DNA sequence: TGTGCCAGCAGCTTAGGGAGAAATCAGCCCCAGCATTTT.

The V and J genes are TRBV27 and TRBJ1-6; maybe TRBD1 (6 bases). The CDR3 is 16 residues long. V lost 5 bases and J 3 bases, leaving 14 bases between the germline ends. CDR1 and CDR2 from the germline V gene are MNHEY and SMNVEV (reference sequence). In nucleotides, the CDR3 is TGTGCCAGCAGTCCTAGTGGACAGCGCTATAATTCACCCCTCCACTTT. Its translation: CASSPSGQRYNSPLHF.

The V call is TRBV2, the J call TRBJ2-2; a possible D gene is TRBD2 (6 bases). CDR3 length equals 11 residues. The germline V and J ends were trimmed by 8 bases and 6 bases, with 7 bases remaining between them. Germline CDR1 is SNHLY and CDR2 is FYNNEI. The CDR3 DNA reads as TGTGCCAGCGGGGACTCCGGGGAGCTGTTTTTT. Amino acid sequence: CASGDSGELFF.